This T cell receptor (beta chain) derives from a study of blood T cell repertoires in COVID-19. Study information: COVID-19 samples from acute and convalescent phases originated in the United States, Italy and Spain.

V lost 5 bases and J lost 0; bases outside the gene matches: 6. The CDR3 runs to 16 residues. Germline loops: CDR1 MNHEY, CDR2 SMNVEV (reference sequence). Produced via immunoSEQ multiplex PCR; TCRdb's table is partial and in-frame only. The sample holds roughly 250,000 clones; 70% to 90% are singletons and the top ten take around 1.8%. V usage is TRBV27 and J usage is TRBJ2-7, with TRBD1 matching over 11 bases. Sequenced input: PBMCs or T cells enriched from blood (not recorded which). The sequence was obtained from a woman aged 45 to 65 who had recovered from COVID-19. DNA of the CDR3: TGTGCCAGCAGTCCCACCGGGACAGGGGGCTCCTACGAGCAGTACTTC. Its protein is CASSPTGTGGSYEQYF.